This T cell receptor (beta chain) originates from a study of T cell responses to AZD1222 COVID-19 vaccine. Study findings and constraints: Among vaccine-associated CD4 TCRs, coverage spanned spike, with dominance at 160-218 and 743-854. Spike-specific TCR breadth and depth were elevated following two AZD1222 doses. The reported proportion of spike-specific TCRs targeting unmutated variant regions was nearly half.

Of note for this clone: No antigen is known for it.

Sequencing used immunoSEQ multiplex PCR; TCRdb keeps in-frame clones, though not all of them. The sample lists roughly 200,000 clones, roughly nine tenths occurring once. Germline V gives CDR1 SEHNR, CDR2 FQNEAQ (reference sequence). This CDR3 is built from 16 residues. After removal of 1 base from V and 0 bases from J, the junction contained 2 bases not matched to a gene. This chain links TRBV7-9 with TRBJ2-1; 8 bases map to TRBD2. The sequences come from peripheral blood, collected 28 days after the second AZD1222 dose. This receptor was obtained from an adult who received the AZD1222 COVID-19 vaccine. CDR3 sequence (DNA): TGTGCCAGCAGCTTAGGTAGCGGGATCTCCTACAATGAGCAGTTCTTC. It specifies CASSLGSGISYNEQFF.